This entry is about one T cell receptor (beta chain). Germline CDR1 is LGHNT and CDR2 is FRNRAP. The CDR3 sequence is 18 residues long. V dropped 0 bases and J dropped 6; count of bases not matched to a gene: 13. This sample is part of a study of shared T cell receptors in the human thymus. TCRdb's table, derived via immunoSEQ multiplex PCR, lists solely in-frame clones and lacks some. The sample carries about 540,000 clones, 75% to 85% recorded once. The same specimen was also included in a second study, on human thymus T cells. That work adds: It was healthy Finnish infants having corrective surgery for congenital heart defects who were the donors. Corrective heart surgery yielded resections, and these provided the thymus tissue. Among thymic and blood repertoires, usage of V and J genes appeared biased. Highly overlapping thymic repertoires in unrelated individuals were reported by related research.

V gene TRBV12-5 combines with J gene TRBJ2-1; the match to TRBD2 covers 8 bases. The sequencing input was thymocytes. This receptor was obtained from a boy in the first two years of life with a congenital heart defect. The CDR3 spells CASGLVQSGSQNPNEQFF. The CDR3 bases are TGTGCTAGTGGTTTGGTACAGAGCGGGAGTCAAAACCCCAATGAGCAGTTCTTC.